This TCR beta chain stems from a study of T-cell reconstitution after alpha-beta-depleted transplantation in children (dated by TCRdb to the mid-2010s). Describing the broader study: The study quantitatively tracked T-cell immune reconstitution after TCRalphabeta/CD19-depleted allogeneic hematopoietic cell transplantation in children using TCR repertoire profiling.

Reading the germline V gene gives CDR1 MNHNS and CDR2 SASEGT. Including cysteine and phenylalanine, the CDR3 has 12 amino acids. Only CDR3 DNA is held: 36 bases, read in frame from base 1. The V and J ends are trimmed by 3 bases and 4 bases, leaving 7 bases between them. The library was made by PCR. Sequencer: Illumina HiSeq 2500. Molecular barcoding was employed in the preparation of TCR libraries, with unique molecular identifiers being used to normalize TCRbeta repertoire quantification. TCRdb trimmed public reads at Q25 via fastp, called clones via MiXCR and kept in-frame beta chains. Each CDR3 protein appears once, grouped with its most common genes and DNA. In this sample the table shows some 400,000 distinct CDR3 sequences, 20% of which occur a single time. The ten largest clones add up to over 3.5% of the sample. This clonotype has ten or more counts. Its antigen has not been determined. No per-base quality is available; no much larger clone lies one base away.

This sequence originates from a human donor who donated a stem cell graft to a child with acute myeloid leukemia. The specimen comprised PBMCs from the stem cell graft donor, sampled from the stem cell graft. The chain joins TRBV6-1 to TRBJ2-7; the D gene assignment is ambiguous. The CDR3 protein: CASSDLGYEQYF. The DNA is as follows: TGTGCCAGCAGTGATCTTGGGTACGAGCAGTACTTC.